This T cell receptor beta chain was captured by sequencing in a study of blood T cell repertoires in COVID-19. Germline CDR1 is SGHNT and CDR2 is YYREEE (reference sequence). V shed 4 bases, J shed 7 bases, and the junction held 14 bases outside the gene matches. This CDR3 spans 16 amino acids. TCRdb's copy holds only in-frame clones and misses some; the assay was immunoSEQ multiplex PCR. The sample lists 150,000 to 200,000 clones, roughly 91% occurring once. The rearrangement uses TRBV5-4 and TRBJ2-5; 9 bases agree with TRBD2. Sequenced input: peripheral blood. This TCR derives from a man in his forties or fifties with active or convalescent COVID-19. The CDR3 coding sequence is TGTGCCAGCAGCCGGGGTAGTAGCGGGGGACGTGGGACCCAGTACTTC. As protein: CASSRGSSGGRGTQYF.